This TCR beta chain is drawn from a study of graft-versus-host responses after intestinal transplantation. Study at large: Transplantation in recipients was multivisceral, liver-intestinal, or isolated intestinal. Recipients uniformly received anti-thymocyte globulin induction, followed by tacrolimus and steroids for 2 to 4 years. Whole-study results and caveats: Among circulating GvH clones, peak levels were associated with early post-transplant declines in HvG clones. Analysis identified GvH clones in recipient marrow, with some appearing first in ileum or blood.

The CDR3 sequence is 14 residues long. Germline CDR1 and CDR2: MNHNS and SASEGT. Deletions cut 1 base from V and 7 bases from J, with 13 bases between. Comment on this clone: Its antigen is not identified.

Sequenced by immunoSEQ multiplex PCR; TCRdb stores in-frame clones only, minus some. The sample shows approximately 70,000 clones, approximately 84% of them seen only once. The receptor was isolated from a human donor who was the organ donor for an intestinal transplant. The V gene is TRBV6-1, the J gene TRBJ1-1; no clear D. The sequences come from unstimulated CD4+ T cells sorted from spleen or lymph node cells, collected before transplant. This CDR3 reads CASSEVSSGVEAFF. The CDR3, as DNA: TGTGCCAGCAGTGAAGTGAGTAGCGGGGTTGAAGCTTTCTTT.